This T cell receptor (beta chain) was sequenced in a study of T cells in localized non-small cell lung cancer. Clones were read by immunoSEQ multiplex PCR, and TCRdb kept only the in-frame ones, dropping some. The sample includes 45,000 to 70,000 clones, 75% to 90% of them seen just once. Overall study findings and caveats: In the blood, greater T cell density corresponded to longer overall survival. Appearance in adjacent lung was seen for a median about 60 of the top 100 tumor clones. It remains possible that heterogeneity exists, since only one tumor region was sequenced.

As concerns this clone: What it binds is not known.

Trimming pared 7 bases from V and 6 bases from J, leaving 7 bases between. This CDR3 comprises 11 residues. Germline values: CDR1 ENHRY, CDR2 SYGVKD. This material consisted of peripheral blood, taken before any cancer treatment. The rearrangement uses TRBV10-3 and TRBJ2-1, with D unclear. The TCR comes from a woman aged 35-75 years with stage I lung adenocarcinoma. CDR3 coding DNA: TGTGCCATCAAACAGCTCAATGAGCAGTTCTTC. As protein: CAIKQLNEQFF.